The subject of this entry is one T cell receptor beta chain. In the original analysis: Amplification from reference gene primers served as the basis for estimated nucleated cell counts. Sequencing used immunoSEQ multiplex PCR; TCRdb keeps in-frame clones, though not all of them. The DNA was the basis for D and trimming; V, J and clone size are from that table. The profile shows around 250,000 clones, about 88% of them singletons. These data originate in a study of blood T cell repertoires in COVID-19. The overall study: Both acute and convalescent COVID-19 samples were obtained from the United States, Italy and Spain. The cDNA or gDNA used as material had been derived from T cells, B-cell-depleted T cells, or PBMCs.

Germline trimming cut 2 bases from V and 2 bases from J; bases unmatched to any gene: 4. The CDR3 spans 16 residues. Germline lookup yields CDR1 SGHNT and CDR2 YYREEE (reference sequence). Sequencing used peripheral blood. The V call is TRBV5-4, the J call TRBJ2-3; 11 positions match TRBD2. The clonotype originates from a man between 18 and 35 years old with active or convalescent COVID-19. The CDR3 protein is CASSLASGGPTDTQYF. The CDR3 DNA is TGTGCCAGCAGCTTAGCTAGCGGGGGGCCCACAGATACGCAGTATTTT. The full variable domain, completed using reference TRBV5-4 and TRBJ2-3, is ETGVTQSPTHLIKTRGQQVTLRCSSQSGHNTVSWYQQALGQGPQFIFQYYREEENGRGNFPPRFSGLQFPNYSSELNVNALELDDSALYLCASSLASGGPTDTQYFGPGTRLTVL.